This passage covers 27 T cell receptor beta chains from one sample sequenced in a study of blood T cell repertoires in COVID-19 (dated by TCRdb to 2018 to 2021). Receptors were amplified or captured by the immunoSEQ multiplex PCR assay. TCRdb holds this immuneACCESS table with in-frame rearrangements only. Some clones are missing; in checked studies, unresolved V genes explain under half, and the rest has no known cause. The sample table contains over 30,000 clones; only one count was recorded for about 90% of them. Approximately 19% of the sample comes from the top ten. Sequenced: peripheral blood. Source of these receptors: an elderly man with acute or convalescent COVID-19.

The V gene is TRBV28, the J gene TRBJ2-5, with TRBD2 as a possible D gene (6 bases). Trimming pared 2 bases from V and 2 bases from J, leaving 12 bases between. Germline CDR1 is MDHEN and CDR2 is SYDVKM. The CDR3 consists of 15 residues. The CDR3 region has the DNA TGTGCCAGCAGTTTACAGGGAGGCAGGCAAGAGACCCAGTACTTC. Its translation is CASSLQGGRQETQYF.

Worth noting for this clone: A junction boundary mismatches the germline segment, possibly from a read error. The chain uses TRBV30 and TRBJ2-1, with D possibly TRBD1 on 6 matching bases. In germline, CDR1 is GTSNPN, CDR2 SVGIG (reference sequence). The CDR3 runs 14 residues. The CDR3 DNA reads TGCGCTGTGTTGCGCCAGGGGAGCTACAATGAGCAGTTCTTC. Translation gives CAVLRQGSYNEQFF.

The chain joins TRBV7-8 to TRBJ1-5, with TRBD1 matching 7 bases. The CDR3 contains 17 residues. The germline V gene has CDR1 SGHVS and CDR2 FQNEAQ. J lost 0 bases, V lost 3 bases, and 8 bases had no gene match. CDR3 region: CASSLVMDRYSNQPQHF. CDR3 bases: TGTGCCAGCAGCTTGGTAATGGACAGGTATAGCAATCAGCCCCAGCATTTT.

This clone was detected only once. The CDR3 sequence is CASSLISDSPLHF. The CDR3 DNA sequence: TGTGCCAGCAGCTTGATAAGCGATTCACCCCTCCACTTT. The chain uses TRBV5-8 and TRBJ1-6; D not resolved. V was shortened by 1 base and J by 8 bases, with 7 bases between the two germline ends. CDR1 and CDR2 from the germline V gene are SGHTS and YDEGEE. The CDR3 consists of 13 residues.

The V call is TRBV29-1, the J call TRBJ1-1, with no clear D. Germline V CDR1 and CDR2: SQVTM, ANQGSEA. The V and J ends lost 8 bases and 3 bases respectively, with 22 bases between them. This CDR3 has 15 amino acids. As DNA, the CDR3 is TGCAGCACTACCCCGGGGAACGGAGTTGACACTGAAGCTTTCTTT. Amino acid sequence: CSTTPGNGVDTEAFF.

The chain uses TRBV18 and TRBJ2-3; TRBD1 might be the D (5 bases). The CDR3 loop spans 16 amino acids. With 0 bases removed from V and 1 base from J, the gap between germline ends came to 11 bases. Germline V gives CDR1 KGHSH, CDR2 LQKENI. CDR3 nucleotide sequence: TGTGCCAGCTCACCACCGACAGACTGGGGCACAGATACGCAGTATTTT. Translated, it gives CASSPPTDWGTDTQYF.

The rearrangement joins TRBV28 to TRBJ1-2; D gene ambiguous. CDR1 and CDR2 (germline): MDHEN, SYDVKM. The V end lost 6 bases, the J end lost 4 bases, and 15 bases lay between the germline ends. The length of the CDR3 is 14 residues. CDR3 DNA: TGTGCCAGCAGGAGTTATCGCAGACTCTATGGCTACACCTTC. Translation: CASRSYRRLYGYTF.

This clone is medium-sized in the sample. This chain connects TRBV7-2 to TRBJ2-3; 7 nucleotides agree with TRBD1. The germline gives CDR1 SGHTA, CDR2 FQGNSA. J lost 1 base, V lost 8 bases, and 6 bases had no gene match. The CDR3 is 14 amino acids. This chain's CDR3 is CASGQVGGTDTQYF. The CDR3 coding sequence is TGTGCCAGCGGACAGGTCGGAGGCACAGATACGCAGTATTTT.

This rearrangement joins TRBV7-7 to TRBJ2-1, with D possibly TRBD1 on 6 matching bases. Trimming left V 6 bases short and J 1 base short, with 13 bases between. The CDR3 contains 15 residues. Germline CDR1 SSHAT, CDR2 FNYEAQ (reference sequence). CDR3 amino acids: CASSPQGFSYNEQFF. The CDR3 nucleotides are TGTGCCAGCAGTCCGCAGGGGTTTTCCTACAATGAGCAGTTCTTC. Looking up the rest from reference TRBV7-7 and TRBJ2-1 gives the full variable domain: GAGVSQSPRYKVTKRGQDVTLRCDPISSHATLYWYQQALGQGPEFLTYFNYEAQPDKSGLPSDRFSAERPEGSISTLTIQRTEQRDSAMYRCASSPQGFSYNEQFFGPGTRLTVL.

The chain recombines TRBV24-1 with TRBJ2-3; possible D gene TRBD1, 5 bases. Trimming took off 3 bases at V and 0 bases at J, with 12 bases between the two ends. From germline, CDR1 is KGHDR and CDR2 SFDVKD. This CDR3 has 16 residues. The CDR3 loop is CATSDRTSVSTDTQYF. The CDR3 DNA sequence: TGTGCCACCAGTGATAGGACAAGCGTAAGCACAGATACGCAGTATTTT.

The chain joins TRBV10-3 to TRBJ1-2; TRBD1 is a possible D gene (5 bases). The CDR3 is 13 residues long. The ends were cut back, 5 bases at V and 1 base at J, with 8 bases in the middle. In germline, CDR1 is ENHRY, CDR2 SYGVKD. The CDR3 coding sequence is TGTGCCATCAGTACCAGGGATAACTATGGCTACACCTTC. It codes for CAISTRDNYGYTF.

Only one count was recorded for this clone. The V call is TRBV7-2, the J call TRBJ2-1; the match to TRBD2 covers 13 bases. V was clipped by 4 bases and J by 9 bases; unmatched bases: 9. The CDR3 spans 16 residues. Germline CDR1 reads SGHTA; CDR2 reads FQGNSA. This CDR3 is CASSSRLAGGRGEQFF. For the CDR3, the DNA is TGTGCCAGCAGCTCTCGACTAGCGGGGGGCCGAGGTGAGCAGTTCTTC.

V usage is TRBV6-5 and J usage is TRBJ1-1, with 11 bases matching TRBD1. The CDR3 spans 15 residues. Germline V gene lookup returns CDR1 MNHEY and CDR2 SVGAGI. The trim removed 0 bases at V and 7 bases at J, leaving 4 bases unmatched. The CDR3 protein is CASSYSRGQGGEAFF. Here the CDR3 DNA reads TGTGCCAGCAGTTACTCGAGGGGACAGGGGGGTGAAGCTTTCTTT.

V is TRBV18 and J is TRBJ1-2; 7 bases map to TRBD1. Germline V CDR1 and CDR2: KGHSH, LQKENI. The CDR3 has 14 amino acids. The V segment lost 6 bases and the J segment 2 bases; nucleotides outside the gene matches: 6. In nucleotides, the CDR3 is TGTGCCAGCTCCCCTAGGGGGCTAAACTATGGCTACACCTTC. Translated, it gives CASSPRGLNYGYTF. The complete variable domain, with remaining parts taken from reference TRBV18 and TRBJ1-2, reads NAGVMQNPRHLVRRRGQEARLRCSPMKGHSHVYWYRQLPEEGLKFMVYLQKENIIDESGMPKERFSAEFPKEGPSILRIQQVVRGDSAAYFCASSPRGLNYGYTFGSGTRLTVV.

The chain recombines TRBV19 with TRBJ1-4; TRBD1 agrees at 10 bases. The CDR3 covers 14 residues. V was clipped by 6 bases and J by 8 bases; unmatched bases: 6. Germline loops: CDR1 LNHDA, CDR2 SQIVND (reference sequence). The CDR3 reads CASRETGGREKLFF. Written as DNA, the CDR3 is TGTGCCAGTAGAGAGACAGGGGGCCGAGAAAAACTGTTTTTT.

The V call is TRBV3-1 (or the pseudogene TRBV3-2), the J call TRBJ2-1; D may be TRBD1 (6 bases). CDR1 is LGHDT, CDR2 YNNKEL, per germline (reference sequence). This CDR3 region has 16 residues. Trimming removed 0 bases at V and 0 bases at J, with 9 bases between. The CDR3 DNA follows: TGTGCCAGCAGCCAAGAAGGGACACTCTCCTACAATGAGCAGTTCTTC. It encodes CASSQEGTLSYNEQFF.

The rearrangement uses TRBV5-6 and TRBJ1-1; tentatively, D is TRBD1 (6 bases). The CDR3 spans 12 residues. V was trimmed by 4 bases and J by 7 bases, leaving 11 bases between them. Germline CDR1 and CDR2: SGHDT and YYEEEE. As DNA, the CDR3 is TGTGCCAGCAGCCTAACAGGGTTTGAAGCTTTCTTT. The encoded protein is CASSLTGFEAFF.

This clone was detected only a few times. The chain carries TRBV29-1 and TRBJ1-2; D remains unclear. The length of the CDR3 is 12 residues. The ends were cut back, 1 base at V and 7 bases at J, with 10 bases in the middle. CDR1 is SQVTM, CDR2 ANQGSEA, per germline. In DNA, the CDR3 is TGCAGCGTTGAAGGCGGAGGTTCTGGCTACACCTTC. It codes for CSVEGGGSGYTF.

This sequence joins TRBV3-1 (or the pseudogene TRBV3-2) and TRBJ1-2, with TRBD1 as a possible D gene (5 bases). This CDR3 is built from 14 residues. CDR1 is LGHDT and CDR2 is YNNKEL in the germline V gene (reference sequence). Trimming removed 1 base from V and 2 bases from J, with 8 bases in between. The CDR3: CASSQVAGNYGYTF. Here the CDR3 DNA reads TGTGCCAGCAGCCAAGTCGCAGGGAACTATGGCTACACCTTC.

The chain is built from TRBV19 and TRBJ1-1; TRBD1 matches 7 bases. Germline CDR1 and CDR2: LNHDA and SQIVND (reference sequence). The CDR3 contains 15 residues. V trimming: 5 bases; J trimming: 0 bases; junction bases outside the gene matches: 6. CDR3 coding DNA: TGTGCCAGTAGTTCTGCAGGACAGGTGAACACTGAAGCTTTCTTT. Translating gives CASSSAGQVNTEAFF.

The V and J genes are TRBV5-1 and TRBJ2-1; 9 bases agree with TRBD1. The V and J ends lost 4 bases and 9 bases, in that order; junction bases with no gene match: 5. The CDR3 is made up of 13 amino acids. Germline CDR1 and CDR2: SGHRS and YFSETQ. The CDR3 loop is CASSLGQGGEQFF. CDR3 DNA: TGCGCCAGCAGCCTGGGACAGGGTGGTGAGCAGTTCTTC.

This clone was detected once. The chain has TRBV29-1 and TRBJ1-1; D is ambiguous. V lost 7 bases, J lost 6 bases, and 18 bases lay in between. The CDR3 loop spans 13 amino acids. Germline values: CDR1 SQVTM, CDR2 ANQGSEA. The CDR3 coding sequence is TGCAGCGCGGTACTGACGAGGCACGCTGAAGCTTTCTTT. Translation: CSAVLTRHAEAFF. The whole variable domain, filled in from reference TRBV29-1 and TRBJ1-1, reads SAVISQKPSRDICQRGTSLTIQCQVDSQVTMMFWYRQQPGQSLTLIATANQGSEATYESGFVIDKFPISRPNLTFSTLTVSNMSPEDSSIYLCSAVLTRHAEAFFGQGTRLTVV.

The J gene is TRBJ2-2, the V gene TRBV11-3, with a weak D call TRBD1 (5 bases). The CDR3 spans 14 residues. Germline V gene lookup returns CDR1 SGHNT and CDR2 YENEEA. Deletions cut 2 bases from V and 6 bases from J, with 10 bases between. DNA of the CDR3: TGTGCCAGCAGCTTATTAGGGGCGGCCGGGGAGCTGTTTTTT. It is translated as CASSLLGAAGELFF.

The chain couples TRBV25-1 to TRBJ1-5; 7 bases match TRBD1. The CDR3 is 17 residues long. V lost 6 bases and J lost 6; bases outside the gene matches: 17. Per the germline V gene, CDR1 is MGHDK and CDR2 is SYGVNS. The CDR3 bases are TGTGCCAGCAGCCGAGGAGGAGAGACAGGGTCTTGTCAGCCCCAGCATTTT. Translating gives CASSRGGETGSCQPQHF.

The J gene is TRBJ1-3, the V gene TRBV6-5; D remains unclear. Germline V gene data show CDR1 as MNHEY and CDR2 as SVGAGI. Trimming left V 0 bases short and J 0 bases short, with 9 bases between. The CDR3 totals 16 residues. In DNA form, the CDR3 reads TGTGCCAGCAGTTACTCGGGCCCAGTCTCTGGAAACACCATATATTTT. It codes for CASSYSGPVSGNTIYF.

This clone is labeled as medium-sized. The V call is TRBV7-6, the J call TRBJ1-2; 7 bases line up with TRBD1. Unmatched junction bases numbered 14, after V lost 5 bases and J lost 5 bases. The germline V gene encodes CDR1 SGHVS and CDR2 FNYEAQ. The CDR3 consists of 16 residues. The CDR3 reads CASSPRQGGGKYGYTF. For the CDR3, the DNA is TGTGCCAGCAGCCCCAGACAGGGAGGAGGGAAATATGGCTACACCTTC. The complete variable domain, with remaining parts taken from reference TRBV7-6 and TRBJ1-2, reads GAGVSQSPRYKVTKRGQDVALRCDPISGHVSLYWYRQALGQGPEFLTYFNYEAQQDKSGLPNDRFSAERPEGSISTLTIQRTEQRDSAMYRCASSPRQGGGKYGYTFGSGTRLTVV.

This clone was detected only a few times. V gene TRBV10-3 combines with J gene TRBJ2-7, with TRBD2 matching over 11 bases. The CDR3 is 16 residues long. Trimming took 6 bases from V and 3 from J; bases not matched to a gene: 10. Per germline, CDR1 ENHRY and CDR2 SYGVKD. The CDR3 loop is CAIRPSLAGGSYEQYF. CDR3 coding DNA: TGTGCCATCAGGCCAAGTCTAGCGGGGGGAAGCTACGAGCAGTACTTC.